Listed below are T cell receptor beta chains from one sample, sequenced in a study of CD8+CD57+ T cells in acquired aplastic anemia. MiXCR was run by TCRdb on the reads, yielding one entry per CDR3 protein. The profile shows approximately 170,000 distinct CDR3 sequences, 40% to 55% of them singletons. Specimen: sorted CD4+, CD8+, or CD8+CD57+ T cells (not recorded which) from PBMCs. The receptors shown here come from a human donor with aplastic anemia. The CDR3 runs from the conserved cysteine through the conserved F or W. D genes are given only for firm matches. Expanded clones get a size class; other rows say once, few or many, or leave the size out.

d_gene	j_gene	abundance	v_gene	CDR3nt	CDR3aa
TRBD1	TRBJ1-4	.	TRBV5-4	TGTGCCAGCAGCCCCGAGACAGGGAAGGGTGAAAAACTGTTTTTT	CASSPETGKGEKLFF
.	TRBJ1-1	.	TRBV2	TGTGCCAGCAGTGACTCAGGGAATCGGGCTTTCTTT	CASSDSGNRAFF
.	TRBJ2-5	.	TRBV27	TGTGCCAGCAGATCCACAGGCCAAGAGACCCAGTACTTC	CASRSTGQETQYF
TRBD2	TRBJ2-1	many	TRBV7-3	TGTGCCAGCAGGTCCGGGACTAGCGGGAGAAGTGAGCAGTTCTTC	CASRSGTSGRSEQFF
TRBD2	TRBJ2-5	.	TRBV7-6	TGTGCCAGCAGCTTGGCACCCGGGACTAGCGGGGTTGTGGAGACCCAGTACTTC	CASSLAPGTSGVVETQYF
TRBD1	TRBJ2-1	once	TRBV7-6	TGTGCCAACAGCTTGGAAAACCTGGGACAGGGTCGAGAGCAGTTCTTC	CANSLENLGQGREQFF
.	TRBJ1-1	.	TRBV3-1	TGTGCCAGCACCCCGAGACGGAACACTGAAGCTTTCTTT	CASTPRRNTEAFF
TRBD1	TRBJ2-2	few	TRBV12-3/TRBV12-4	TGTGCCAGCAGTTTTCGACAGGGCGGAACCGGGGAGCTGTTTTTT	CASSFRQGGTGELFF
TRBD2	TRBJ2-2	.	TRBV5-1	TGCGCCAGCAGCTTGGCGGGGGGTTACACCGGGGAGCTGTTTTTT	CASSLAGGYTGELFF
.	TRBJ1-2	.	TRBV15	TGTGCCACCAGCAGAGATTTACAGGGCCATGGCTACACCTTC	CATSRDLQGHGYTF
TRBD1	TRBJ2-5	many	TRBV7-2	TGTGCCAGCAGCTCACTGCCGGCACCGGGACAGGGTCGAGAGACCCAGTACTTC	CASSSLPAPGQGRETQYF
TRBD2	TRBJ2-3	many	TRBV7-3	TGTGCCAGCAGCCCTGAGGGACTAGCGCGCACAGATACGCAGTATTTT	CASSPEGLARTDTQYF
.	TRBJ1-2	.	TRBV15	TGTGCCACCAGCAGAGAGAGGGTAGGAGGCTACACCTTC	CATSRERVGGYTF
TRBD2	TRBJ2-1	.	TRBV15	TGTGCCACCAGCAGGACTAGCACCAGCTCCTACAATGAGCAGTTCTTC	CATSRTSTSSYNEQFF
.	TRBJ1-1	many	TRBV10-3	TGTGCCATCAGTGTAGCAGGGCCGAACACTGAAGCTTTCTTT	CAISVAGPNTEAFF
.	TRBJ1-5	many	TRBV20-1	TGCAGTGCTAGGGAAAACAGCGGGAGGGATCAGCCCCAGCATTTT	CSARENSGRDQPQHF
.	TRBJ2-3	few	TRBV25-1	TGTGCCAGTACCTCTTGGGCAGATACGCAGTATTTT	CASTSWADTQYF
.	TRBJ2-3	.	TRBV2	TGTGCCAGCAGCCTTAGGACTGGAGTCACAGATACGCAGTATTTT	CASSLRTGVTDTQYF
TRBD1	TRBJ1-2	few	TRBV4-2	TGTGCCAGCAGCCAGCCCGGGACAGGGGGCCTTATAGGTGGCTACACCTTC	CASSQPGTGGLIGGYTF
TRBD2	TRBJ2-2	many	TRBV10-3	TGTGCCACTTTCGGGGGGGCGAACACCGGGGAGCTGTTTTTT	CATFGGANTGELFF
.	TRBJ1-1	many	TRBV29-1	TGCAGCGTTGACGGGGTTGGCGGGGCTGAAGCTTTCTTT	CSVDGVGGAEAFF
.	TRBJ1-1	many	TRBV5-1	TGCGCCAGCAGCTTGGGTGCAGGGGCCACTGAAGCTTTCTTT	CASSLGAGATEAFF
.	TRBJ1-2	many	TRBV20-1	TGCAGTGCTAGGTCACGGAGGGATGGCTACACCTTC	CSARSRRDGYTF
.	TRBJ1-1	.	TRBV14	TGTGCCAGCAGCCATGCGTCGTTGGCGCTGGTCACTGAAGCTTTCTTT	CASSHASLALVTEAFF
TRBD1	TRBJ1-1	.	TRBV6-1	TGTGCCAGCAGGTCCGGGACAGGGGCGAACACTGAAGCTTTCTTT	CASRSGTGANTEAFF
.	TRBJ2-1	many	TRBV6-4	TGTGCCAGCAGTGCCAACCCCTCGGGAGAGCAGTTCTTC	CASSANPSGEQFF
.	TRBJ2-1	.	TRBV29-1	TGCAGCGTTGAACGGCAGGGAGCTAGCAATGAGCAGTTCTTC	CSVERQGASNEQFF
.	TRBJ2-5	.	TRBV5-1	TGCGCCAGCAGCCTGGGGGTACAGGGTGGAGAGACCCAGTACTTC	CASSLGVQGGETQYF
TRBD1	TRBJ1-5	.	TRBV2	TGTGCCAGCAGTCCCCGGACAGGGTCAAGCAATCAGCCCCAGCATTTT	CASSPRTGSSNQPQHF
TRBD1	TRBJ1-3	many	TRBV2	TGTGCCAGCAGTGTTCAGGGGGCAATCTCTGGAAACACCATATATTTT	CASSVQGAISGNTIYF
.	TRBJ1-1	.	TRBV7-9	TGTGCCAGCAGTCTTACCACTGAAGCTTTCTTT	CASSLTTEAFF
TRBD1	TRBJ2-1	.	TRBV19	TGTGCCAGTAGTGGGACAGCGAACAATGAGCAGTTCTTC	CASSGTANNEQFF
TRBD2	TRBJ2-1	many	TRBV7-2	TGTGCCAGCAGCGCAAGCGGGGGGGGGGTTAGTGAGCAGTTCTTC	CASSASGGGVSEQFF
TRBD1	TRBJ2-3	.	TRBV10-3	TGTGCCATCAGCGGACAGGGGCCGCAGTATTTT	CAISGQGPQYF
TRBD2	TRBJ2-1	many	TRBV6-1	TGTGCCAGCAGCAAGACTAGCGGTTACTCCTACAATGAGCAGTTCTTC	CASSKTSGYSYNEQFF
TRBD2	TRBJ2-7	.	TRBV11-2	TGTGCCAGTAGTCCGAAGCGGGGGGGCGCCTCCTACGAGCAGTACTTC	CASSPKRGGASYEQYF
.	TRBJ1-2	.	TRBV4-2	TGTGCCAGCAGCAGGGAGGCCAGGGAATATGGCTACACCTTC	CASSREAREYGYTF
.	TRBJ2-5	few	TRBV29-1	TGCAGCGTTGTTCGTGGGGAGACCCAGTACTTC	CSVVRGETQYF
.	TRBJ1-2	many	TRBV5-4	TGTGCCAGCAGCTCGCGGACGGATTTCTATGGCTACACCTTC	CASSSRTDFYGYTF
.	TRBJ2-5	.	TRBV25-1	TGTGCCAGCAGTGCGACAGGAAGCCAAGAGACCCAGTACTTC	CASSATGSQETQYF
.	TRBJ2-3	.	TRBV5-6	TGTGCCAGCAGCTATAGACAGTTGAATACAGATACGCAGTATTTT	CASSYRQLNTDTQYF
TRBD1	TRBJ1-2	.	TRBV28	TGTGCCAGCAGTCCCGACAGGGTTCCTGGCTACACCTTC	CASSPDRVPGYTF
.	TRBJ2-5	many	TRBV19	TGTGCCAGTAGTACCCAAGAGACCCAGTACTTC	CASSTQETQYF
TRBD1	TRBJ2-1	once	TRBV19	TGTGCCAGTAGCCAAGGGGGCAGGCCGAGGGATGAGCAGTTCTTC	CASSQGGRPRDEQFF
.	TRBJ2-1	.	TRBV11-1	TGTGCCAGCAGCTTATTCTCAGACGAGGTCCGAGAGCAGTTCTTC	CASSLFSDEVREQFF
.	TRBJ2-7	.	TRBV7-9	TGTGCCAACAGCCGTAACTGCGAGCAGTACTTC	CANSRNCEQYF
TRBD1	TRBJ1-6	.	TRBV20-1	TGCAGTGCATCAGGGGGGCCAGGCTCCTATAATTCACCCCTCCACTTT	CSASGGPGSYNSPLHF
TRBD1	TRBJ1-2	.	TRBV6-2/TRBV6-3	TGTGCCAGCAGTTACGAATACCGGGACAGGGATCCTAACTATGGCTACACCTTC	CASSYEYRDRDPNYGYTF
.	TRBJ2-1	few	TRBV19	TGTGCCAGTAGTATAGATACACGGAGCTCCTACAATGAGCAGTTCTTC	CASSIDTRSSYNEQFF